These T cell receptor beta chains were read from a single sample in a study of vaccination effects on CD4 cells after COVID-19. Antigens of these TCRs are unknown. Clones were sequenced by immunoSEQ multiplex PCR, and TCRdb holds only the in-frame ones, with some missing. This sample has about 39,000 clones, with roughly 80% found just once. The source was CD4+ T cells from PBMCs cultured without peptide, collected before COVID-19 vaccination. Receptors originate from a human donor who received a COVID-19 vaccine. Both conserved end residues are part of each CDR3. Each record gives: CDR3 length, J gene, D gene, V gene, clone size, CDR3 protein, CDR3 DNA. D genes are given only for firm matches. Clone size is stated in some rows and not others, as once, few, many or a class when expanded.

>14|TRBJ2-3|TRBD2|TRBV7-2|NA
CASRDSGGTDTQYF
TGTGCCAGCAGGGATAGCGGGGGCACAGATACGCAGTATTTT
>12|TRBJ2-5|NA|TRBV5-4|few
CASGLGMETQYF
TGTGCCAGCGGCCTCGGTATGGAGACCCAGTACTTC
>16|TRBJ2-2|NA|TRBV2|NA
CASKRFGTTNTGELFF
TGTGCCAGCAAACGATTTGGGACGACGAACACCGGGGAGCTGTTTTTT
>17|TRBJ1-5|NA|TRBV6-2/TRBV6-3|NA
CASSSTSEGTSNQPQHF
TGTGCCAGCAGTTCAACCTCAGAGGGGACAAGCAATCAGCCCCAGCATTTT
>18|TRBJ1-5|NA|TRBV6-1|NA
CASSVSVVRVYSNQPQHF
TGTGCCAGCAGTGTCTCCGTTGTCAGGGTTTATAGCAATCAGCCCCAGCATTTT
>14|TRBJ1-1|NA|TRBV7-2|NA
CASSFVGTNTEAFF
TGTGCCAGCAGCTTCGTTGGGACGAACACTGAAGCTTTCTTT
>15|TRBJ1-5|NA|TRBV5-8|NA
CASSGGVERNQPQHF
TGTGCCAGCAGCGGGGGGGTGGAAAGGAATCAGCCCCAGCATTTT
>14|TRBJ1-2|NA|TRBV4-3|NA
CASSQDAPRHGYTF
TGCGCCAGCAGCCAAGATGCGCCGCGTCATGGCTACACCTTC
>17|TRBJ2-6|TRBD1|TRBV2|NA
CASIRGQGVPGANVLTF
TGTGCCAGCATCCGGGGACAGGGGGTCCCGGGGGCCAACGTCCTGACTTTC
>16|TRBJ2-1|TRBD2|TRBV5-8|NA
CASPLPPGLAGGEQFF
TGTGCCAGCCCCCTCCCGCCGGGACTAGCGGGGGGCGAGCAGTTCTTC
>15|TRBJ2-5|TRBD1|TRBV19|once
CASSRRDRGQETQYF
TGTGCCAGTAGTCGGCGGGACAGGGGTCAAGAGACCCAGTACTTC
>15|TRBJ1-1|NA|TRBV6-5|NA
CASSRSTHGDTEAFF
TGTGCCAGCAGTAGATCGACTCACGGGGACACTGAAGCTTTCTTT
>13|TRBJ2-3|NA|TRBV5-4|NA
CASSLGYTDTQYF
TGTGCCAGCAGCTTGGGGTACACAGATACGCAGTATTTT
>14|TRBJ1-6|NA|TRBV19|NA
CASMGSLANSPLHF
TGTGCCAGTATGGGGTCTTTAGCTAATTCACCCCTCCACTTT
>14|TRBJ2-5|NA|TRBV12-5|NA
CASGPPSGVETQYF
TGTGCTAGTGGTCCGCCTTCAGGGGTAGAGACCCAGTACTTC
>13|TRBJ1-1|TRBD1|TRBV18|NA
CASSLQGAPEAFF
TGTGCCAGCTCACTTCAGGGGGCCCCTGAAGCTTTCTTT
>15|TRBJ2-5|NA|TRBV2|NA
CASSDRGQAAGTQYF
TGTGCCAGCAGTGATCGGGGGCAGGCGGCAGGGACCCAGTACTTC
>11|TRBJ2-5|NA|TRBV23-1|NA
CASRPKETQYF
TGCGCCAGCAGACCAAAAGAGACCCAGTACTTC
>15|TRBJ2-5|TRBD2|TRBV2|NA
CASTATSGGLKTQYF
TGTGCCAGCACCGCGACTAGCGGGGGGTTAAAGACCCAGTACTTC
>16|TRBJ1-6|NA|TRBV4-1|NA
CASSQSDSSYNSPLHF
TGCGCCAGCAGCCAATCAGACAGCTCCTATAATTCACCCCTCCACTTT
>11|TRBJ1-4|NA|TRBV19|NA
CASSIGEKLFF
TGTGCCAGTAGTATTGGTGAAAAACTGTTTTTT
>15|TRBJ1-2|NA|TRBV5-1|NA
CASSFAGLPNYGYTF
TGCGCCAGCAGCTTCGCCGGGCTCCCTAACTATGGCTACACCTTC
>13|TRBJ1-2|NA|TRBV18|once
CASSPPFQGGYTF
TGTGCCAGCTCACCACCTTTTCAGGGTGGCTACACCTTC
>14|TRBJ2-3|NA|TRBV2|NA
CASVLRGSTDTQYF
TGTGCCAGCGTTCTGCGAGGAAGCACAGATACGCAGTATTTT
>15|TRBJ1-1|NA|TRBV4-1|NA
CASSQVQWRGTEAFF
TGCGCCAGCAGCCAGGTACAGTGGCGGGGCACTGAAGCTTTCTTT
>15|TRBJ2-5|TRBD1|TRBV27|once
CASSLFGTGPETQYF
TGTGCCAGCAGTTTATTCGGGACAGGTCCCGAGACCCAGTACTTC
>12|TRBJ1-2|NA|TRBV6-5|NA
CASSRVGQGYTF
TGTGCCAGCAGTCGGGTAGGGCAAGGCTACACCTTC
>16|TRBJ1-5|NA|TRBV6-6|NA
CASSPGGVDSNQPQHF
TGTGCCAGCAGTCCGGGGGGGGTAGATAGCAATCAGCCCCAGCATTTT
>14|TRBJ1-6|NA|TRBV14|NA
CASSPQISNSPLHF
TGTGCCAGCAGCCCTCAAATCAGTAATTCACCCCTCCACTTT
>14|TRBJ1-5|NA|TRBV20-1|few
CSAIEPSSNQPQHF
TGCAGTGCTATTGAGCCGTCTAGCAATCAGCCCCAGCATTTT
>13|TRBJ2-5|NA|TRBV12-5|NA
CASGLGRAETQYF
TGTGCTAGTGGTTTGGGAAGGGCAGAGACCCAGTACTTC
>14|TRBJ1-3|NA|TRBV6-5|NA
CASSRELSGNTIYF
TGTGCCAGCAGCAGAGAACTCTCTGGAAACACCATATATTTT
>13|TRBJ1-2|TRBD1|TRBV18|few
CASSGDRLYGYTF
TGTGCCAGCTCGGGGGACAGGCTCTATGGCTACACCTTC
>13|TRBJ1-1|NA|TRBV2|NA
CASRNTGRTEAFF
TGTGCCAGCAGGAATACAGGGAGGACTGAAGCTTTCTTT
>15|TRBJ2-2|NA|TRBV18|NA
CASSPSGFDTGELFF
TGTGCCAGCTCACCCTCAGGGTTTGACACCGGGGAGCTGTTTTTT
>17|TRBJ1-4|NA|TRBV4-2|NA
CASSQDLSIPTNEKLFF
TGTGCCAGCAGCCAAGACCTGTCAATTCCAACTAATGAAAAACTGTTTTTT
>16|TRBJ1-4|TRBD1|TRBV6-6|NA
CASSRQGSATNEKLFF
TGTGCCAGCAGTCGACAGGGTTCTGCAACTAATGAAAAACTGTTTTTT
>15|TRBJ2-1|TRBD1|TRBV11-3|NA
CASSHTGVRYNEQFF
TGTGCCAGCAGCCACACAGGGGTTAGATACAATGAGCAGTTCTTC
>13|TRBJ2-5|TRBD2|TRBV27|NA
CASRRLAGETQYF
TGTGCCAGCAGGAGACTAGCCGGCGAGACCCAGTACTTC
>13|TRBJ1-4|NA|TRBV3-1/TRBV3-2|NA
CASSQGTNEKLFF
TGTGCCAGCAGCCAGGGGACTAATGAAAAACTGTTTTTT
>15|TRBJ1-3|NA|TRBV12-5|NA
CASGLGGGSGNTIYF
TGTGCTAGTGGTTTAGGCGGGGGCTCTGGAAACACCATATATTTT
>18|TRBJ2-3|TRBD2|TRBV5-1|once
CASSPTLAGGPYTDTQYF
TGCGCCAGCAGCCCGACTCTAGCGGGGGGACCTTACACAGATACGCAGTATTTT
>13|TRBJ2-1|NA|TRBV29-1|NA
CSVGADTYNEQFF
TGCAGCGTTGGGGCCGATACCTACAATGAGCAGTTCTTC
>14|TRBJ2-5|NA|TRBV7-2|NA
CASSLIGGAETQYF
TGTGCCAGCAGCTTAATTGGGGGGGCGGAGACCCAGTACTTC
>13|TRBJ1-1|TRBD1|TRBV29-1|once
CSVSDRGGTEAFF
TGCAGCGTGAGCGACAGGGGAGGTACTGAAGCTTTCTTT
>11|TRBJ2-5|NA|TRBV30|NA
CAWSTKETQYF
TGTGCCTGGAGTACCAAAGAGACCCAGTACTTC
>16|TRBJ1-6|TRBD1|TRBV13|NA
CASSRPGQDGDSPLHF
TGTGCCAGCAGCCGGCCGGGACAGGACGGAGACTCACCCCTCCACTTT
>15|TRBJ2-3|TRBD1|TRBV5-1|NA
CASSLDGQGPDTQYF
TGCGCCAGCAGCTTGGACGGACAGGGGCCAGATACGCAGTATTTT
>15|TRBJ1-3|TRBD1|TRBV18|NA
CASSPGTGSGNTIYF
TGTGCCAGCTCCCCCGGGACAGGATCTGGAAACACCATATATTTT
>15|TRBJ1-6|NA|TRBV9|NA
CASSVGTSAVSPLHF
TGTGCCAGCAGCGTTGGCACGTCAGCGGTCTCACCCCTCCACTTT
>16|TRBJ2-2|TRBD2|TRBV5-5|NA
CASSIGGGPNTGELFF
TGTGCCAGCAGCATAGGCGGGGGGCCGAACACCGGGGAGCTGTTTTTT
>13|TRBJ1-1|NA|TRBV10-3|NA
CAIRKPGGTEAFF
TGTGCCATCAGGAAGCCCGGGGGCACTGAAGCTTTCTTT
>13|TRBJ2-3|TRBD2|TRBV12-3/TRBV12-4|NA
CASRRASGYTQYF
TGTGCCAGCAGAAGAGCTAGCGGGTATACGCAGTATTTT
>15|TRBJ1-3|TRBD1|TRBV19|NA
CASKEGQLSGNTIYF
TGTGCCAGTAAAGAGGGACAGCTCTCTGGAAACACCATATATTTT
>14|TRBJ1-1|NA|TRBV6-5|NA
CASSRVGQNTEAFF
TGTGCCAGCAGCCGGGTAGGGCAGAACACTGAAGCTTTCTTT
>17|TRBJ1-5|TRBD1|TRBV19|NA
CASSMPLGQVFNQPQHF
TGTGCCAGTAGTATGCCCTTGGGACAGGTTTTCAATCAGCCCCAGCATTTT
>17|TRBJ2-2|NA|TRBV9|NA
CASSPGRGSMNTGELFF
TGTGCCAGCAGCCCAGGTAGGGGGAGTATGAACACCGGGGAGCTGTTTTTT
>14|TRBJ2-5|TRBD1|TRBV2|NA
CASSEDRGRETQYF
TGTGCCAGCAGTGAAGACAGGGGGCGGGAGACCCAGTACTTC
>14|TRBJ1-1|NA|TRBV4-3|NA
CASSQDFFSVEAFF
TGCGCCAGCAGCCAAGATTTCTTTTCGGTAGAAGCTTTCTTT